The present T cell receptor (beta chain) was sequenced within a study of T cell responses to AZD1222 COVID-19 vaccine. Overall study context: Whether given at about 4 or about 12 weeks, second doses were pooled. Study conclusions and caveats: Recipients of two AZD1222 doses showed rising Spike-specific TCR breadth and depth. White British donors predominated, females outnumbered males, and clonal diversity was possibly underestimated. Only six individuals given AZD1222 were seropositive at baseline.

From germline, CDR1 is LGHNA and CDR2 YSLEER. This CDR3 comprises 15 residues. The V and J ends lost 4 bases and 2 bases respectively, with 15 bases between them. Produced via immunoSEQ multiplex PCR; TCRdb's table is partial and in-frame only. There are roughly 120,000 clones in the sample; about 85% occur only once, and 4.5% to 6.5% lies in the top ten. As for this clone: No antigen is known for it.

Sequencing was performed on peripheral blood, taken on day 0 of AZD1222 vaccination. The clonotype comes from an adult in good health. The V and J genes are TRBV4-3 and TRBJ2-7; D tentatively fits TRBD1 or TRBD2 (5 bases each). The CDR3 loop is CASSPTRDVAYEQYF. The CDR3 nucleotides read TGCGCCAGCAGCCCGACTCGGGACGTTGCCTACGAGCAGTACTTC.